These 11 T cell receptor beta chains share one sample of origin, sequenced in a study of Ad26.COV2.S vaccination and SARS-CoV-2 variants. Assay used: immunoSEQ multiplex PCR; TCRdb lists only in-frame clones, some missing. The sample lists 300,000 to 350,000 clones, about 85% occurring once. The sample's treatment: 19 received Ad26.COV2.S at low or high dose, single or two shots; roughly 5 received placebo; per-sample allocation not given. The samples were gathered on day 63 after the first injection of vaccine or placebo. This material consisted of peripheral blood, taken in a trial of Ad26.COV2.S vaccine versus placebo. These receptors were collected from a person between 18 and 65 years old who received the Ad26.COV2.S COVID-19 vaccine or a placebo.

The chain has TRBV5-1 and TRBJ2-4; 11 positions match TRBD1. V was clipped by 3 bases and J by 9 bases; unmatched bases: 5. This CDR3 has 14 amino acids. Germline assignment: CDR1 SGHRS and CDR2 YFSETQ. CDR3 nucleotides: TGCGCCAGCAGCTGGACAGGGGGCTTGACCATTCAGTACTTC. This sequence encodes CASSWTGGLTIQYF.

The V and J genes are TRBV9 and TRBJ2-5; 7 bases match TRBD2. Germline lookup yields CDR1 SGDLS and CDR2 YYNGEE. The J segment lost 0 bases and the V segment lost 2 bases, leaving 1 base of the junction unmatched. The CDR3 sequence is 14 residues long. CDR3 loop: CASSVGTNQETQYF. DNA for the CDR3: TGTGCCAGCAGCGTGGGGACTAACCAAGAGACCCAGTACTTC.

This clone was counted only a few times. V and J are TRBV6-6 and TRBJ1-5, with 8 nucleotides matching TRBD1. The V gene end was trimmed by 6 bases and the J gene end by 6 bases; junction bases not matched to a gene: 7. The germline gives CDR1 MNHNY, CDR2 SVGAGI (reference sequence). The CDR3 loop spans 14 amino acids. Written as DNA, the CDR3 is TGTGCCAGCAGCCGACAGGGGATTCGTCAGCCCCAGCATTTT. Translated: CASSRQGIRQPQHF.

CDR3 amino acids: CASSLGGAWGDTEAFF. The CDR3 DNA sequence: TGTGCCAGCAGCCTAGGGGGGGCATGGGGAGACACTGAAGCTTTCTTT. The genes are TRBV2 and TRBJ1-1; D possibly corresponds to TRBD1 (6 bases). The CDR3 covers 16 residues. Between the trimmed V and J ends, which lost 6 bases and 3 bases, there was a span of 20 bases. Germline CDR1 is SNHLY and CDR2 is FYNNEI.

This clone was detected only once. The CDR3 nucleotides read TGTGCCATCAGTGATGACCCCGTGGAGGAAAAACTGTTTTTT. Protein sequence: CAISDDPVEEKLFF. This chain connects TRBV10-3 to TRBJ1-4; D gene uncertain. Trimming took 3 bases from V and 8 from J, leaving 13 bases between them. CDR1 ENHRY and CDR2 SYGVKD come from the germline V gene. The CDR3 extends over 14 amino acids.

The CDR3 here is CASSLMAGQGTDTQYF. CDR3 nucleotides: TGTGCCAGCAGCTTAATGGCTGGACAGGGTACAGATACGCAGTATTTT. V usage is TRBV7-9 and J usage is TRBJ2-3; 8 bases line up with TRBD1. Germline CDR1 is SEHNR and CDR2 is FQNEAQ (reference sequence). V trimming: 2 bases; J trimming: 3 bases; junction bases outside the gene matches: 7. The CDR3 extends over 16 amino acids. The variable domain in full, with the rest retrieved from reference TRBV7-9 and TRBJ2-3, is DTGVSQNPRHKITKRGQNVTFRCDPISEHNRLYWYRQTLGQGPEFLTYFQNEAQLEKSRLLSDRFSAERPKGSFSTLEIQRTEQGDSAMYLCASSLMAGQGTDTQYFGPGTRLTVL.

The chain links TRBV7-3 to TRBJ1-3; D uncertain. This CDR3 region has 16 residues. Per germline, CDR1 SGHTA and CDR2 FQGTGA. The V gene lost 2 bases and the J gene lost 0 bases, with 11 bases spanning the gap. In nucleotides, the CDR3 is TGTGCCAGCAGCTTAGGACGGACTAGCTCTGGAAACACCATATATTTT. Translation gives CASSLGRTSSGNTIYF.

V usage is TRBV6-2 or TRBV6-3 and J usage is TRBJ1-1; no clear D. There are 14 residues in the CDR3. CDR1 MNHEY and CDR2 SVGEGT come from the germline V gene. V was cut by 6 bases and J by 8 bases, with 19 bases left in between. The CDR3, as DNA: TGTGCCAGCAGCCCCTCTGTTGAGCACTGGGAAGCTTTCTTT. Translation gives CASSPSVEHWEAFF.

V gene TRBV12-5 combines with J gene TRBJ1-2; a possible D gene is TRBD1 (5 bases). The CDR3 is 14 residues long. Germline-derived CDR1 and CDR2 are LGHNT and FRNRAP. V was shortened by 9 bases and J by 0 bases, with 14 bases between the two germline ends. The CDR3 nucleotides read TGTGCTAGGGGGACCAGGGCCCCTAACTATGGCTACACCTTC. Its protein product is CARGTRAPNYGYTF. Together with reference TRBV12-5 and TRBJ1-2, the CDR3 gives the full variable domain: DARVTQTPRHKVTEMGQEVTMRCQPILGHNTVFWYRQTMMQGLELLAYFRNRAPLDDSGMPKDRFSAEMPDATLATLKIQPSEPRDSAVYFCARGTRAPNYGYTFGSGTRLTVV.

This chain connects TRBV28 to TRBJ1-3, with TRBD1 matching over 8 bases. Losses at the gene ends were 6 bases for V and 5 bases for J; bases not matched to a gene: 18. This CDR3 contains 18 residues. From germline, CDR1 is MDHEN and CDR2 SYDVKM. CDR3 nucleotide sequence: TGTGCCAGCAGCCTAGGGGGGTTACAGGGGGTCCCCCGAAACACCATATATTTT. Translating it yields CASSLGGLQGVPRNTIYF.

The V gene is TRBV18, the J gene TRBJ1-1; possible D gene TRBD1, 5 bases. The length of the CDR3 is 14 residues. V was pared by 3 bases and J by 5 bases, with 13 bases between. Germline lookup yields CDR1 KGHSH and CDR2 LQKENI. CDR3 loop: CASSPPGDWTEAFF. CDR3 nucleotide sequence: TGTGCCAGCTCACCCCCGGGGGATTGGACTGAAGCTTTCTTT.